The 3 T cell receptor beta chains listed next were all sequenced from one sample in a study of blood T cell repertoires in COVID-19. TCRdb's copy holds only in-frame clones and misses some; the assay was immunoSEQ multiplex PCR. The data contain approximately 140,000 clones, approximately 86% of them singletons. Sequencing was performed on PBMCs or T cells enriched from blood (not recorded which). These receptors were obtained from a woman in her forties or fifties who had recovered from COVID-19.

The chain joins TRBV10-3 to TRBJ1-1; possible D gene TRBD1, 6 bases. Germline-derived CDR1 and CDR2 are ENHRY and SYGVKD. The V and J ends lost 5 bases and 5 bases respectively, with 12 bases between them. This CDR3 contains 13 residues. The CDR3 region has the DNA TGTGCCATCAGTAACGACCAGGGGACTGAAGCTTTCTTT. This gives the protein CAISNDQGTEAFF.

The genes are TRBV5-1 and TRBJ1-5; unclear D gene. The V end was cut by 0 bases, the J end by 4 bases, with 11 bases between. CDR3 size: 15 residues. Germline CDR1 is SGHRS and CDR2 is YFSETQ. The CDR3 sequence: CASSLGPTANQPQHF. The CDR3 bases are TGCGCCAGCAGCTTGGGGCCCACAGCAAATCAGCCCCAGCATTTT.

This sequence joins TRBV6-2 or TRBV6-3 and TRBJ1-2, with D uncertain. Germline CDR1 and CDR2: MNHEY and SVGEGT. The CDR3 is 14 residues long. V was cut by 2 bases and J by 8 bases, with 15 bases left in between. DNA for the CDR3: TGTGCCAGCAGTTACGATAAAGGTCACGGGGGCTACACCTTC. Translating gives CASSYDKGHGGYTF.